These 29 T cell receptor beta chains came from one sample sequenced in a study of beta chain features in type 1 diabetes. These receptors have no known antigen. Of the isolated RNA, all was reverse transcribed, and so the sequenced material was expressed TCRB transcripts. TCRdb keeps only in-frame clones here, not all; method: immunoSEQ multiplex PCR. The repertoire holds more than 250,000 clones, with roughly an eighth as singletons. Study outcomes and limitations: Moderate yet significant TCRB CDR3 shortening was seen in Type 1 diabetes patients in all four CD4+ subsets.

Sequences were obtained from naive CD4+ T cells from blood. The source of these receptors is a man younger than 40 with type 1 diabetes.

The chain is built from TRBV30 and TRBJ1-1; D unresolved. CDR3 size: 14 residues. Germline values: CDR1 GTSNPN, CDR2 SVGIG (reference sequence). Trimming took 0 bases from V and 5 from J, leaving 13 bases between them. The CDR3 spells CAWSVTTFGTEAFF. CDR3 in DNA: TGTGCCTGGAGTGTAACCACCTTCGGTACTGAAGCTTTCTTT. The full variable domain, with the rest looked up from reference TRBV30 and TRBJ1-1, is SQTIHQWPATLVQPVGSPLSLECTVEGTSNPNLYWYRQAAGRGLQLLFYSVGIGQISSEVPQNLSASRPQDRQFILSSKKLLLSDSGFYLCAWSVTTFGTEAFFGQGTRLTVV.

The rearrangement joins TRBV2 to TRBJ2-3; 7 bases agree with TRBD1. This CDR3 is 15 amino acids long. Trimming took 3 bases from V and 5 from J; bases not matched to a gene: 8. CDR1 is SNHLY, CDR2 FYNNEI, per germline. The chain's CDR3 is CASSEGQGVGDTQYF. CDR3 in DNA: TGTGCCAGCAGTGAGGGGCAGGGGGTTGGAGATACGCAGTATTTT.

This clone was found a few times. This chain connects TRBV5-1 to TRBJ2-5; 8 positions match TRBD1. Germline CDR1 SGHRS, CDR2 YFSETQ. Unmatched junction bases numbered 13, after V lost 4 bases and J lost 5 bases. The CDR3 is 16 amino acids. The CDR3 spells CASSPPQGAPQETQYF. CDR3 sequence (DNA): TGCGCCAGCAGCCCCCCGCAGGGGGCGCCTCAGGAGACCCAGTACTTC.

The genes are TRBV2 and TRBJ2-5; D perhaps matches TRBD1 (6 bases). V lost 6 bases and J 1 base, leaving 12 bases between the germline ends. The CDR3 sequence is 14 residues long. Germline lookup yields CDR1 SNHLY and CDR2 FYNNEI. The CDR3 coding sequence is TGTGCCAGCAGCCCTAGGACAGCCCAAGAGACCCAGTACTTC. Amino acids: CASSPRTAQETQYF.

Concerning this clone itself: The limits of the CDR3 on the DNA are not certain, so only TCRdb's listed CDR3 is given. The CDR3 loop reads CASSFGEGLDTGELFF. The V gene is TRBV11-1, the J gene TRBJ2-2; the D call TRBD2 from the table was never checked on the DNA. CDR1 and CDR2 (germline): SGHAT, FQDESV (reference sequence). The CDR3 contains 16 residues when both ends are counted.

The table lists this clone with a few counts. The chain recombines TRBV28 with TRBJ2-7, with TRBD1 matching 10 bases. The CDR3 spans 15 residues. Trimming removed 2 bases from V and 10 bases from J; junction bases left unmatched: 11. Germline CDR1 reads MDHEN; CDR2 reads SYDVKM. The CDR3 nucleotides are TGTGCCAGCAGTTTACCCCTGGTGGACAGGGGGTCTCAGTACTTC. Protein product: CASSLPLVDRGSQYF.

This clone was detected only a few times. V and J are TRBV5-1 and TRBJ2-6; TRBD1 is a possible D gene (5 bases). The V gene lost 5 bases and the J gene lost 0 bases, with 15 bases spanning the gap. CDR1 is SGHRS, CDR2 YFSETQ, per germline. The CDR3 totals 17 residues. The CDR3 sequence is CASSLQGPNSGANVLTF. The CDR3 DNA reads as TGCGCCAGCAGTCTCCAGGGCCCTAACTCTGGGGCCAACGTCCTGACTTTC.

The table lists this clone with a few counts. CDR3 DNA sequence: TGTGCCAGCAGCCTTGCGGGAGGAGGATACAATGAGCAGTTCTTC. It yields the protein CASSLAGGGYNEQFF. This chain uses TRBV25-1 with TRBJ2-1; TRBD2 matches at 8 bases. Germline loops: CDR1 MGHDK, CDR2 SYGVNS. The CDR3 totals 15 residues. Trimming cost V 6 bases and J 4 bases; bases outside gene matches: 8. Full variable domain (rest looked up from reference TRBV25-1 and TRBJ2-1): EADIYQTPRYLVIGTGKKITLECSQTMGHDKMYWYQQDPGMELHLIHYSYGVNSTEKGDLSSESTVSRIRTEHFPLTLESARPSHTSQYLCASSLAGGGYNEQFFGPGTRLTVL.

This chain joins TRBV15 and TRBJ2-7; 12 nucleotides agree with TRBD1. The junction had 6 bases not matched to a gene; V was cut back by 2 bases and J by 4 bases. CDR3 length: 16 amino acids. The germline V gene has CDR1 LNHNV and CDR2 YYDKDF (reference sequence). For the CDR3, the DNA is TGTGCCACCAGCAGACGGGGGACAGGGGGCGAATACGAGCAGTACTTC. As protein: CATSRRGTGGEYEQYF.

This chain uses TRBV5-4 with TRBJ2-1, with 8 bases that match TRBD2. From germline, CDR1 is SGHNT and CDR2 YYREEE (reference sequence). Losses at the gene ends were 1 base for V and 7 bases for J; bases not matched to a gene: 7. The CDR3 contains 15 residues. The CDR3 nucleotides read TGTGCCAGCAGCTTGAACGGGAGGGCCGGGAATGAGCAGTTCTTC. It encodes CASSLNGRAGNEQFF.

This clone was detected a few times. The gene calls are TRBV6-5 and TRBJ2-7; D ambiguous. Germline V gene data show CDR1 as MNHEY and CDR2 as SVGAGI. The CDR3 consists of 12 residues. Trimming cost V 5 bases and J 3 bases, with 8 bases left between them. The CDR3 DNA sequence: TGTGCCAGCAGTCTTAGTGGCTACGAGCAGTACTTC. Protein: CASSLSGYEQYF.

The gene calls are TRBV6-6 and TRBJ1-2; D gene uncertain. The CDR3 totals 13 residues. Germline-derived CDR1 and CDR2 are MNHNY and SVGAGI (reference sequence). Trimming removed 8 bases from V and 0 bases from J, with 10 bases in between. CDR3 coding DNA: TGTGCCAGCGGGCTCAGCACTAACTATGGCTACACCTTC. As protein: CASGLSTNYGYTF.

V gene TRBV2 combines with J gene TRBJ2-1, with D possibly matching TRBD2 (6 bases). This CDR3 spans 13 amino acids. The germline CDR1 and CDR2 sequences are SNHLY and FYNNEI. The germline V and J ends were trimmed by 4 bases and 10 bases, with 14 bases remaining between them. CDR3 amino acids: CASSGDSMWEQFF. The CDR3 coding sequence is TGTGCCAGCAGTGGGGACTCCATGTGGGAGCAGTTCTTC.

The J gene is TRBJ2-2, the V gene TRBV5-1; 8 bases agree with TRBD2. The CDR3 sequence is 17 residues long. With V trimmed by 0 bases and J by 4 bases, 8 bases remained unmatched. Looked up from germline, CDR1 is SGHRS and CDR2 is YFSETQ. In DNA, the CDR3 is TGCGCCAGCAGCTTGGGACTTCTAGCGGGCATCACCGGGGAGCTGTTTTTT. Its translation is CASSLGLLAGITGELFF.

The chain is built from TRBV4-1 and TRBJ2-1, with D possibly TRBD1 on 5 matching bases. The CDR3 has 16 residues. From germline, CDR1 is MGHRA and CDR2 YSYEKL. Trimming took off 0 bases at V and 0 bases at J, with 9 bases between the two ends. CDR3: CASSQDDSSSYNEQFF. Written as DNA, the CDR3 is TGCGCCAGCAGCCAAGATGACAGTTCCTCCTACAATGAGCAGTTCTTC.

This chain links TRBV19 with TRBJ2-3; a weak D match, TRBD2 (5 bases). Germline V gives CDR1 LNHDA, CDR2 SQIVND (reference sequence). V lost 1 base and J lost 4, with 6 bases in between. The CDR3 loop spans 13 amino acids. Here the CDR3 reads CASSIAGADTQYF. The CDR3 nucleotides read TGTGCCAGTAGTATAGCCGGGGCAGATACGCAGTATTTT. The full variable domain, completed using reference TRBV19 and TRBJ2-3, is DGGITQSPKYLFRKEGQNVTLSCEQNLNHDAMYWYRQDPGQGLRLIYYSQIVNDFQKGDIAEGYSVSREKKESFPLTVTSAQKNPTAFYLCASSIAGADTQYFGPGTRLTVL.

This chain connects TRBV20-1 to TRBJ2-7; D remains ambiguous. Trimming removed 3 bases at V and 6 bases at J, with 9 bases between. CDR1 and CDR2 from the germline V gene are DFQATT and SNEGSKA (reference sequence). There are 11 residues in the CDR3. CDR3 in DNA: TGCAGTGCTAGCGGGTCCGGCGAGCAGTACTTC. Translation gives CSASGSGEQYF.

The chain joins TRBV28 to TRBJ2-7, with D perhaps matching TRBD2 (5 bases). Per germline, CDR1 MDHEN and CDR2 SYDVKM. Trimming left V 8 bases short and J 3 bases short, with 8 bases between. The CDR3 loop spans 11 amino acids. CDR3 sequence reads: CASGRSYEQYF. The DNA of the CDR3 is TGTGCCAGCGGGAGAAGCTACGAGCAGTACTTC.

This clone has only a few counts. The rearrangement links TRBV6-5 to TRBJ1-5; perhaps TRBD1 as D (6 bases). Trimming took off 6 bases at V and 6 bases at J, with 12 bases between the two ends. This CDR3 contains 13 residues. CDR1 is MNHEY and CDR2 is SVGAGI in the germline V gene. CDR3 residues: CASRFDRSQPQHF. The CDR3 coding sequence is TGTGCCAGCAGATTCGACAGGAGTCAGCCCCAGCATTTT.

This clone came up a few times. Other nucleotide sequences in the sample specify the same CDR3. The rearrangement joins TRBV6-5 to TRBJ2-7; no reliable D call. Germline loops: CDR1 MNHEY, CDR2 SVGAGI. The length of the CDR3 is 15 residues. The V end lost 0 bases, the J end lost 0 bases, and 9 bases lay between the germline ends. CDR3 protein: CASSYSAGSSYEQYF. CDR3 coding DNA: TGTGCCAGCAGTTACTCCGCCGGGTCCTCCTACGAGCAGTACTTC.

The chain is built from TRBV6-5 and TRBJ1-1; no definite D call. The CDR3 is made up of 14 amino acids. CDR1 MNHEY and CDR2 SVGAGI come from the germline V gene. The V and J ends lost 2 bases and 8 bases respectively, with 15 bases between them. The CDR3 DNA follows: TGTGCCAGCAGTTACGACTGGACGGGAACGGAAGCTTTCTTT. It encodes CASSYDWTGTEAFF.

There are a few counts of this clone. V is TRBV6-5 and J is TRBJ1-1, with D maybe TRBD1 (6 bases). Germline CDR1 and CDR2: MNHEY and SVGAGI. The CDR3 covers 14 residues. V lost 5 bases and J 11 bases, leaving 21 bases between the germline ends. DNA for the CDR3: TGTGCCAGCAGTACCTTCACCTCAGGGGTGGCGGCTTTCTTT. Translation: CASSTFTSGVAAFF.

The rearrangement uses TRBV9 and TRBJ2-3, with D tentatively TRBD1 (6 bases). The CDR3 loop spans 14 amino acids. V was trimmed by 3 bases and J by 2 bases, leaving 10 bases between them. Germline V CDR1 and CDR2: SGDLS, YYNGEE. CDR3 nucleotides: TGTGCCAGCAGCGGACAGGTTAACACAGATACGCAGTATTTT. Translating gives CASSGQVNTDTQYF. The full variable domain, its missing parts supplied by reference TRBV9 and TRBJ2-3, is DSGVTQTPKHLITATGQRVTLRCSPRSGDLSVYWYQQSLDQGLQFLIQYYNGEERAKGNILERFSAQQFPDLHSELNLSSLELGDSALYFCASSGQVNTDTQYFGPGTRLTVL.

The chain is built from TRBV11-2 and TRBJ2-1; 10 bases are shared with TRBD1. Germline-derived CDR1 and CDR2 are SGHAT and FQNNGV. CDR3 length: 13 amino acids. The V gene end was trimmed by 7 bases and the J gene end by 9 bases; junction bases not matched to a gene: 6. The CDR3 nucleotides read TGTGCCAGCACCCTGACAGGGGGCACTGAGCAGTTCTTC. It encodes CASTLTGGTEQFF.

This clone has just a few counts. CDR3 in DNA: TGTGCCAGCAGCTCCCGGCAGGGGACGACAGAGACCCAGTACTTC. Protein product: CASSSRQGTTETQYF. The rearrangement uses TRBV7-2 and TRBJ2-5; TRBD1 might be the D (6 bases). The CDR3 contains 15 residues. Germline lookup yields CDR1 SGHTA and CDR2 FQGNSA. Between the trimmed V and J ends, which lost 4 bases and 4 bases, there was a span of 16 bases.

There are a few counts of this clone. This chain uses TRBV28 with TRBJ2-7; the D gene is possibly TRBD1 (5 bases). V shed 7 bases and J shed 1 base, with 11 bases lying between them. This CDR3 spans 13 amino acids. Germline V gene data show CDR1 as MDHEN and CDR2 as SYDVKM. The CDR3 DNA follows: TGTGCCAGCAACTTGGACACGTCCTACGAGCAGTACTTC. Encoded protein: CASNLDTSYEQYF.

This clone has more than one count but fewer than ten. The genes are TRBV10-3 and TRBJ2-1; 8 nucleotides agree with TRBD2. The germline V gene encodes CDR1 ENHRY and CDR2 SYGVKD. V dropped 6 bases and J dropped 2; count of bases not matched to a gene: 12. This CDR3 spans 17 amino acids. CDR3 sequence reads: CAIRSEPRRGAYNEQFF. The CDR3 DNA sequence: TGTGCCATCAGATCGGAGCCGAGGCGGGGGGCCTACAATGAGCAGTTCTTC.

The chain employs TRBV9 and TRBJ2-7; 10 positions agree with TRBD2. After removal of 2 bases from V and 5 bases from J, the junction contained 7 bases not matched to a gene. The CDR3 is made up of 15 amino acids. CDR1 SGDLS and CDR2 YYNGEE come from the germline V gene. The CDR3 nucleotides read TGTGCCAGCAGCGTGCTAGCGGGAGAACCGCACGAGCAGTACTTC. Translation gives CASSVLAGEPHEQYF.

This clone was picked up a small number of times. The rearrangement links TRBV28 to TRBJ1-1, with D possibly being TRBD1 (5 bases). Germline CDR1 MDHEN, CDR2 SYDVKM. With 2 bases removed from V and 1 base from J, the gap between germline ends came to 5 bases. The CDR3 loop spans 13 amino acids. Here the CDR3 DNA reads TGTGCCAGCAGTTTAAGGGGGAACACTGAAGCTTTCTTT. Translating it yields CASSLRGNTEAFF.